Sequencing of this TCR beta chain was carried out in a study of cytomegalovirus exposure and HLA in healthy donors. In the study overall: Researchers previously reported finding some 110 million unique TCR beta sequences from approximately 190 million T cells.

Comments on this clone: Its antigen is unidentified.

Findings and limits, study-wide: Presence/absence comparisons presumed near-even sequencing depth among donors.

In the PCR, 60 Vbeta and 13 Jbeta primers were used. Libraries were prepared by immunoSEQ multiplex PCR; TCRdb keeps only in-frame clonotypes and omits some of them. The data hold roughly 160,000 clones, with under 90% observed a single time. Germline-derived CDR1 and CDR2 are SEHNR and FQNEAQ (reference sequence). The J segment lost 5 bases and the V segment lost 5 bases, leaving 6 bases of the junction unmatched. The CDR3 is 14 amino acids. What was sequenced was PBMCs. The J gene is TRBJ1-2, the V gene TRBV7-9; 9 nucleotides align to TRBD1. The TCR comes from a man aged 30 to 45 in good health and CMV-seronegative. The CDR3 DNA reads TGTGCCAGCAGCGCCCGGGACAGGGATTATGGCTACACCTTC. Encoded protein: CASSARDRDYGYTF.